This TCR beta chain was found in a study of shared T cell receptors in the human thymus. The repertoire was sequenced with immunoSEQ multiplex PCR; TCRdb's copy has only in-frame clones and lacks some. The top ten hold over 0.008% of the sample, which has some 760,000 clones, roughly 88% seen once. The CDR3 is 14 amino acids. Looked up from germline, CDR1 is MGHRA and CDR2 is YSYEKL. V lost 2 bases, J lost 2 bases, and 9 bases lay in between. This sample was shared with a second study, whose subject was human thymus T cells. That source adds: Thymus specimens were resections from corrective heart surgery.

The receptor's source is a girl less than two years old with a congenital heart defect. This chain joins TRBV4-1 and TRBJ1-1, with D perhaps TRBD1 (6 bases). Sequenced sample: thymocytes. Here the CDR3 reads CASSQMGQNTEAFF. The CDR3 nucleotides are TGCGCCAGCAGCCAAATGGGACAAAACACTGAAGCTTTCTTT.